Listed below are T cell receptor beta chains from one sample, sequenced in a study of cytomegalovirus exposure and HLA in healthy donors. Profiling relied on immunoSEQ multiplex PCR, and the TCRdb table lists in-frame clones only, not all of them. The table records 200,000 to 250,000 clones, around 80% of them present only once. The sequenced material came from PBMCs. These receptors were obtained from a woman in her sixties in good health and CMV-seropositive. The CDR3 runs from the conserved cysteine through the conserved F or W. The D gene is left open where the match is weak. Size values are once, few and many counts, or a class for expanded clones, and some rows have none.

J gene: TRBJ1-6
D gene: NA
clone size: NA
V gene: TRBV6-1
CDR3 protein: CASSEEGWASPLHF
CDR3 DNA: TGTGCCAGCAGTGAAGAGGGGTGGGCTTCACCCCTCCACTTT

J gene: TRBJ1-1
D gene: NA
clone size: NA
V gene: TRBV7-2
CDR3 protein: CASSLGPLGGGFTEAFF
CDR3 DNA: TGTGCCAGCAGCTTAGGGCCCCTGGGGGGAGGGTTCACTGAAGCTTTCTTT

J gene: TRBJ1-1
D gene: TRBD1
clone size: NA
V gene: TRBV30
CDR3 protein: CAGGQGASSWTEAFF
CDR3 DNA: TGTGCCGGGGGACAGGGGGCCTCGTCATGGACTGAAGCTTTCTTT

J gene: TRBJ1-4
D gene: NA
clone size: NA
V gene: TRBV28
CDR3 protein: CASNEGGGPEKLFF
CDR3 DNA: TGTGCCAGCAACGAAGGGGGGGGGCCGGAAAAACTGTTTTTT

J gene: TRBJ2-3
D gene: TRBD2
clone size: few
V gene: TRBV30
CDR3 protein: CACRGTSGTDTQYF
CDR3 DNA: TGTGCCTGCCGAGGGACTAGCGGCACAGATACGCAGTATTTT

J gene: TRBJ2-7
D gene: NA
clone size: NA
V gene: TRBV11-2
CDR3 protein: CASSQPGNTRQYF
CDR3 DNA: TGTGCCAGCAGCCAGCCCGGGAATACGAGGCAGTACTTC

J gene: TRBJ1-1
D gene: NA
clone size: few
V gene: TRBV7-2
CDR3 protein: CASSLTGYTEAFF
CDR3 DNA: TGTGCCAGCAGCTTGACGGGATACACTGAAGCTTTCTTT

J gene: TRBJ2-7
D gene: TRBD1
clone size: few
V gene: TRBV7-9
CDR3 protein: CASSLVAGTGVGYEQYF
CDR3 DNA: TGTGCCAGCAGCTTAGTGGCCGGGACAGGGGTAGGATACGAGCAGTACTTC

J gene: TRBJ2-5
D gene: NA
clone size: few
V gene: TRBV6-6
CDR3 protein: CASSYGGAGETQYF
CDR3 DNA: TGTGCCAGCAGTTACGGGGGGGCGGGAGAGACCCAGTACTTC

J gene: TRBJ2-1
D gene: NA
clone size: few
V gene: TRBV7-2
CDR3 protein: CASSLQTSSRYNEQFF
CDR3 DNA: TGTGCCAGCAGCTTACAGACTAGTTCTAGGTACAATGAGCAGTTCTTC

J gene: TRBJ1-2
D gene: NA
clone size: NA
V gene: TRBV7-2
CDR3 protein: CASSLRNNYGYTF
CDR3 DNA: TGTGCCAGCAGCCTGAGGAATAACTATGGCTACACCTTC

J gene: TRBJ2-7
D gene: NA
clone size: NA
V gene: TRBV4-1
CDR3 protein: CASSQDFREQYF
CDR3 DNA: TGCGCCAGCAGCCAAGATTTCCGCGAGCAGTACTTC

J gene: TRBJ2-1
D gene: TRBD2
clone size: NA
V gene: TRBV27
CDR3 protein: CASSLISISSGEYNEQFF
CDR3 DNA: TGTGCCAGCAGTTTAATCTCCATTTCTAGCGGCGAATACAATGAGCAGTTCTTC

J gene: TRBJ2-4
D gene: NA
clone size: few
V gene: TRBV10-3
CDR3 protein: CAISEPIRGLAKNIQYF
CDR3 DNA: TGTGCCATCAGTGAGCCCATCAGAGGGCTAGCCAAAAACATTCAGTACTTC

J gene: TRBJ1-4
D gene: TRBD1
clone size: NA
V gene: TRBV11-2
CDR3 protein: CASSLAKDRGRKLFF
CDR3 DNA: TGTGCCAGCAGCTTAGCTAAGGACAGGGGGAGGAAACTGTTTTTT

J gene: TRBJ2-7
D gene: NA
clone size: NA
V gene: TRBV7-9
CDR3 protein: CSSSHTPSEQYF
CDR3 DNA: TGTTCCAGCAGCCATACACCCTCCGAGCAGTACTTC

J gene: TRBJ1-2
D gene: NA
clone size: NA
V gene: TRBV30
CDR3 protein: CAWSVIGEYGYTF
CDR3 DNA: TGTGCCTGGAGTGTAATAGGGGAATATGGCTACACCTTC

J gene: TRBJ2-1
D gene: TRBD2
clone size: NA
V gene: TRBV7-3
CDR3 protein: CASSKGLAGQYNEQFF
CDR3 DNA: TGTGCCAGCAGCAAGGGACTAGCGGGACAATACAATGAGCAGTTCTTC

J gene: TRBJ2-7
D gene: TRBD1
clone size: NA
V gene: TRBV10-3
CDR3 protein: CAIRAGTGLGEQYF
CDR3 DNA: TGTGCCATCAGGGCCGGGACAGGGTTAGGCGAGCAGTACTTC

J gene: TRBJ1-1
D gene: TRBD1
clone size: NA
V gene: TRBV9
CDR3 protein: CASSATGETEAFF
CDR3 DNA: TGTGCCAGCAGCGCAACAGGGGAAACTGAAGCTTTCTTT

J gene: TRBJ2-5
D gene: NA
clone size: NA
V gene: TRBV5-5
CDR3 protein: CASSPRWAAETQYF
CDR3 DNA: TGTGCCAGCAGCCCCCGGTGGGCCGCAGAGACCCAGTACTTC

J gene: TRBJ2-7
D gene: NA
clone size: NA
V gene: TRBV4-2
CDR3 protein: CASSQDRVDYEQYF
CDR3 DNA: TGTGCCAGCAGCCAAGATCGAGTCGACTACGAGCAGTACTTC

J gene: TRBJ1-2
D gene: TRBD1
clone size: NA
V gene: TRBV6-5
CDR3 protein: CASSRTGGNYGYTF
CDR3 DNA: TGTGCCAGCAGCCGGACAGGGGGCAACTATGGCTACACCTTC

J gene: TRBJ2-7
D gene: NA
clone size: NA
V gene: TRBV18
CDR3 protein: CASSASSPPEQYF
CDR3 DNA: TGTGCCAGCTCAGCCTCGAGCCCTCCCGAGCAGTACTTC

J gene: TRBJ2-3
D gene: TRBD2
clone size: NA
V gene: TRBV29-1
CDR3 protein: CSVPPGGYRTDTQYF
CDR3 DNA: TGCAGCGTTCCACCGGGAGGCTACCGCACAGATACGCAGTATTTT

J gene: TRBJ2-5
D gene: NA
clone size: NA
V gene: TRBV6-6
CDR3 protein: CASSYGQKETQYF
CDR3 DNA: TGTGCCAGCAGTTACGGACAGAAAGAGACCCAGTACTTC

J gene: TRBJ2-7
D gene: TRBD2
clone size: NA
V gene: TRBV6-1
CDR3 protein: CASSEGTSGRHEQYF
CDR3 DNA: TGTGCCAGCAGTGAGGGAACTAGCGGGAGACACGAGCAGTACTTC